This is a list of T cell receptor beta chains from one sample in a study of cytomegalovirus exposure and HLA in healthy donors. Sequencing used immunoSEQ multiplex PCR; TCRdb keeps in-frame clones, though not all of them. The sample lists approximately 170,000 clones; roughly four fifths were seen once. Material: PBMCs. These TCRs come from a woman younger than 45 in good health and CMV-seropositive. Each CDR3 is given with its conserved first and last residue. The D gene is left open where the match is weak. The size field is filled for only some rows; it gives once, few, many or a size class.

d_gene	v_gene	abundance	j_gene	CDR3aa	CDR3nt
TRBD2	TRBV19	few	TRBJ2-5	CASSSSGRTQETQYF	TGTGCCAGTAGTAGTAGCGGGAGAACCCAAGAGACCCAGTACTTC
NA	TRBV5-6	NA	TRBJ2-7	CASSWDTSSYEQYF	TGTGCCAGCAGCTGGGACACCAGCTCCTACGAGCAGTACTTC
NA	TRBV5-6	NA	TRBJ2-7	CASSSGLSYEQYF	TGTGCCAGCAGCTCCGGGTTATCCTACGAGCAGTACTTC
TRBD1	TRBV5-1	NA	TRBJ1-1	CASSGTGQTKNTEAFF	TGCGCCAGCAGCGGGACGGGACAGACAAAGAACACTGAAGCTTTCTTT
TRBD1	TRBV30	NA	TRBJ1-1	CAWASRDRHTEAFF	TGTGCCTGGGCCAGCCGGGACAGACACACTGAAGCTTTCTTT
NA	TRBV19	NA	TRBJ1-5	CASTQQGGHHNQPQHF	TGTGCCAGTACCCAACAAGGGGGACATCATAATCAGCCCCAGCATTTT
NA	TRBV2	NA	TRBJ2-4	CASSRDLLAKNIQYF	TGTGCCAGCAGTAGGGACTTACTAGCCAAAAACATTCAGTACTTC
TRBD1	TRBV19	NA	TRBJ1-1	CASSRTGVTEAFF	TGTGCCAGTAGTAGGACAGGGGTCACTGAAGCTTTCTTT
NA	TRBV7-9	NA	TRBJ2-7	CASSFEFIEQYF	TGTGCCAGCAGCTTTGAGTTTATCGAGCAGTACTTC
NA	TRBV30	few	TRBJ1-1	CAWSPNTNTEAFF	TGTGCCTGGAGTCCCAACACGAACACTGAAGCTTTCTTT
TRBD1	TRBV28	NA	TRBJ1-6	CASWTGMKNSPLHF	TGTGCCTCCTGGACAGGGATGAAAAATTCACCCCTCCACTTT
TRBD1	TRBV5-6	NA	TRBJ1-6	CASSREAGGRSPLHF	TGTGCCAGCAGCCGTGAGGCAGGGGGCCGATCACCCCTCCACTTT
TRBD1	TRBV28	NA	TRBJ1-4	CASSRDRGTNEKLFF	TGTGCCAGCAGCCGGGACAGGGGAACTAATGAAAAACTGTTTTTT
NA	TRBV5-1	NA	TRBJ1-1	CASLSGQPNTEAFF	TGCGCCAGTCTAAGTGGACAGCCCAACACTGAAGCTTTCTTT
TRBD1	TRBV5-1	few	TRBJ2-3	CASSFRTGGPDTQYF	TGCGCCAGCAGCTTTAGGACAGGGGGCCCAGATACGCAGTATTTT
NA	TRBV28	NA	TRBJ2-3	CASSLKGAGHTDTQYF	TGTGCCAGCAGTCTAAAAGGGGCGGGGCACACAGATACGCAGTATTTT
NA	TRBV9	NA	TRBJ2-6	CASGQRYTGSAGANVLTF	TGTGCCAGCGGCCAACGATATACAGGGTCTGCTGGGGCCAACGTCCTGACTTTC
NA	TRBV5-4	NA	TRBJ2-3	CASSFPGETDTQYF	TGTGCCAGCAGCTTTCCGGGGGAGACAGATACGCAGTATTTT
TRBD2	TRBV9	NA	TRBJ2-5	CASSPPRGGAETQYF	TGTGCCAGCAGCCCTCCTCGGGGGGGCGCGGAGACCCAGTACTTC
NA	TRBV7-9	NA	TRBJ2-7	CAAGQTYEQYF	TGTGCCGCGGGACAGACCTACGAGCAGTACTTC
NA	TRBV29-1	NA	TRBJ1-5	CSATKGGNQPQHF	TGCAGCGCAACAAAAGGGGGAAATCAGCCCCAGCATTTT
NA	TRBV5-4	NA	TRBJ2-3	CASSLPSRNPDTQYF	TGTGCCAGCAGCTTGCCCTCTAGGAATCCCGATACGCAGTATTTT
TRBD1	TRBV7-8	few	TRBJ1-5	CASSSQTGHGQPQHF	TGTGCCAGCAGCTCCCAGACAGGGCATGGTCAGCCCCAGCATTTT
NA	TRBV21-1	few	TRBJ1-5	CASTEPQGSNQPQHF	TGTGCCAGCACCGAACCCCAGGGTAGCAATCAGCCCCAGCATTTT
NA	TRBV2	NA	TRBJ1-4	CASSEAGAANEKLFF	TGTGCCAGCAGTGAAGCTGGGGCTGCGAATGAAAAACTGTTTTTT
NA	TRBV2	NA	TRBJ2-2	CASSPPQGWTGELFF	TGTGCCAGCAGTCCCCCCCAGGGGTGGACCGGGGAGCTGTTTTTT